This TCR beta chain is drawn from a study of cytomegalovirus exposure and HLA in healthy donors. General observations from the study: Some TCR beta chains (roughly 160 of them) were listed as cytomegalovirus-associated. Published work reported that the classifier diagnosed cytomegalovirus status with high specificity and sensitivity.

These donors were members of the approximately 110-subject validation cohort, a group separate from the roughly 670-subject first cohort. Details on this clone: Its antigen is not known.

The CDR3 is 14 amino acids. V trimming: 3 bases; J trimming: 4 bases; junction bases outside the gene matches: 1. Germline V gene lookup returns CDR1 MRHNA and CDR2 SNTAGT. The repertoire was sequenced with immunoSEQ multiplex PCR; TCRdb's copy has only in-frame clones and lacks some. The top ten hold 2% to 2.5% of the sample, which has 150,000 to 200,000 clones, around four fifths seen once. The V call is TRBV6-4, the J call TRBJ2-3, with 10 bases fitting TRBD2. The sample was PBMCs. The receptor was isolated from a man in his thirties or forties in good health and CMV-seropositive. The CDR3 bases are TGTGCCAGCAGTGAAAGCGGGGGGGCAGATACGCAGTATTTT. This encodes CASSESGGADTQYF.